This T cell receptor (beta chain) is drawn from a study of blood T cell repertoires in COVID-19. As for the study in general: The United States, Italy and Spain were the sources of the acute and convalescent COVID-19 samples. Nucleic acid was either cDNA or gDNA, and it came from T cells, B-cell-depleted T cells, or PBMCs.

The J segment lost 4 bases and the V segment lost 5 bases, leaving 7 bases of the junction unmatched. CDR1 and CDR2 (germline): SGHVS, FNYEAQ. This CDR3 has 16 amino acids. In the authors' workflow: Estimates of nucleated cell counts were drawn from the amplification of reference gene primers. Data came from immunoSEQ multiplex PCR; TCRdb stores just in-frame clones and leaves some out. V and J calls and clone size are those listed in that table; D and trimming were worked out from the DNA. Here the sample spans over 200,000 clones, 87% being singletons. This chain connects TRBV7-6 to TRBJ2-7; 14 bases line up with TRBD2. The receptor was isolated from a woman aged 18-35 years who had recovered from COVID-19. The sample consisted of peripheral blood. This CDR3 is CASSPGLAGANYEQYF. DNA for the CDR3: TGTGCCAGCAGCCCGGGACTAGCGGGAGCCAATTACGAGCAGTACTTC.